The subject of this entry is one T cell receptor (beta chain). Its matching antigen is unknown. RNA amounts of roughly 0.5 to 1 ug underwent reverse transcription with random hexamers. TCR beta CDR3 was amplified by immunoSEQ multiplex PCR. This amplification extended across 54 Vbeta and 13 Jbeta segments. TCRdb fed the immunoSEQ multiplex PCR reads into MiXCR, producing one record per CDR3 protein. The sample yields 200,000 or so distinct CDR3 sequences, almost 96% seen once. This specimen belongs to a study of CD8 T cells in Susac syndrome. Study-level background: Patients with Susac syndrome were therapy-naive, on corticosteroids, or on intravenous immunoglobulin alone at blood draw. Findings and limits, study-wide: In its TCR sequencing and HLA analysis, the study acknowledged that the number of individuals was relatively small.

V was pared by 0 bases and J by 0 bases, with 13 bases of the junction left unmatched. The CDR3 is made up of 19 amino acids. The germline V gene has CDR1 DFQATT and CDR2 SNEGSKA (reference sequence). The receptor's source is a human donor with Susac syndrome. This chain uses TRBV20-1 with TRBJ2-3, with TRBD1 identical over 9 bases. Sequenced: CD4+ T cells from PBMCs. As DNA, the CDR3 is TGCAGTGCTAGAGATCCGGACAGGGGTGCGAAAGTTAGCACAGATACGCAGTATTTT. It yields the protein CSARDPDRGAKVSTDTQYF.